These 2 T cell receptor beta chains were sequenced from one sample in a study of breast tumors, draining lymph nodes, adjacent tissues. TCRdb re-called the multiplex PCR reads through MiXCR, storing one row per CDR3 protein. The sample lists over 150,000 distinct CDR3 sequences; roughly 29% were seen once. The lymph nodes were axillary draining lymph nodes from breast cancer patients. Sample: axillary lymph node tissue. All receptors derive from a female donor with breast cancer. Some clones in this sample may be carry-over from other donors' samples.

The CDR3 loop is CASSQVALDRLAEYNEQFF. The DNA of the CDR3 is TGTGCCAGCTCACAAGTGGCGTTAGATAGACTAGCGGAGTACAATGAGCAGTTCTTC. The V and J genes are TRBV18 and TRBJ2-1, with TRBD2 identical over 9 bases. The junction had 17 bases not matched to a gene; V was cut back by 4 bases and J by 4 bases. The germline V gene has CDR1 KGHSH and CDR2 LQKENI. The CDR3 spans 19 residues.

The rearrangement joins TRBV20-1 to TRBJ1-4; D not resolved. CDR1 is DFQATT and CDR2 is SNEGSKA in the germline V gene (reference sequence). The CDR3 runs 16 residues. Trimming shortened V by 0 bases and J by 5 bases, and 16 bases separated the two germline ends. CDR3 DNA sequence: TGCAGTGCTAGAGATTACCTTAGCGGGGAAAATGAAAAACTGTTTTTT. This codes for CSARDYLSGENEKLFF.